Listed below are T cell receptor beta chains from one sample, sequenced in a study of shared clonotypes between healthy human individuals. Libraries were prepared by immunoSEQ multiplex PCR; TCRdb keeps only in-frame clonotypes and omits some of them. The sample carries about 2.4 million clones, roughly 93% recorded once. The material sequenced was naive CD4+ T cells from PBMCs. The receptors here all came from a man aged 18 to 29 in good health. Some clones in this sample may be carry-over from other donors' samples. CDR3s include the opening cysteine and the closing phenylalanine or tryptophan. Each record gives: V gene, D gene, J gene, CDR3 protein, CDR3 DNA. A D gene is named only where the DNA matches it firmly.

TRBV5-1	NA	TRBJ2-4	CASSLGRGGSLAKNIQYF	TGCGCCAGCAGCTTGGGGAGGGGAGGTTCCTTAGCCAAAAACATTCAGTACTTC
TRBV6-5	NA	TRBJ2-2	CASSRVSRRELFF	TGTGCCAGCAGCCGAGTAAGCCGGAGGGAGCTGTTTTTT
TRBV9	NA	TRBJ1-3	CASSVSPLREANTIYF	TGTGCCAGCAGCGTATCTCCTCTCAGGGAAGCAAACACCATATATTTT
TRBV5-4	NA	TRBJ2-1	CASSRGPSGGEQFF	TGTGCCAGCAGCCGGGGACCGTCGGGCGGTGAGCAGTTCTTC
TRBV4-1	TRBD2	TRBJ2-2	CASSKEGLGANTGELFF	TGCGCCAGCAGCAAAGAGGGACTAGGAGCGAACACCGGGGAGCTGTTTTTT
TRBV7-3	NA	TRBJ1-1	CASSFSVGQGSAFF	TGTGCCAGCAGCTTTTCCGTCGGCCAGGGTTCAGCTTTCTTT
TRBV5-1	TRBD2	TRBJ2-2	CASSSSAGGNTGELFF	TGCGCCAGCAGCTCCTCAGCGGGAGGGAACACCGGGGAGCTGTTTTTT
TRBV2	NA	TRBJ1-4	CASSGLGREKLFF	TGTGCCAGCAGTGGTTTGGGTAGGGAAAAACTGTTTTTT
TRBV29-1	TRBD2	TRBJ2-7	CSVGWTSGLYEQYF	TGCAGCGTCGGATGGACTAGCGGCCTCTACGAGCAGTACTTC
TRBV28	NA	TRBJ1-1	CASSLGGAANTEAFF	TGTGCCAGCAGTTTAGGGGGGGCGGCGAACACTGAAGCTTTCTTT